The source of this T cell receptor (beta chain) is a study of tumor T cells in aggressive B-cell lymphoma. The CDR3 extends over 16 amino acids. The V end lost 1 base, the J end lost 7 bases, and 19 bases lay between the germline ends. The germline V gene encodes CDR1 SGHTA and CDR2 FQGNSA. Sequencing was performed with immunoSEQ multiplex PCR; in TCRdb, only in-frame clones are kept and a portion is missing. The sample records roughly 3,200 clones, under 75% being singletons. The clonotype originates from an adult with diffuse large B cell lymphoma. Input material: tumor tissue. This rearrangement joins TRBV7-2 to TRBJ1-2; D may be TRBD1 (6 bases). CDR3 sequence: CASSLDTRGLVSGYTF. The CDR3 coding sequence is TGTGCCAGCAGCTTAGATACCAGGGGATTGGTGTCTGGCTACACCTTC.